The present entry profiles one T cell receptor beta chain with its context. Its antigen remains unidentified. The data are from a study of cytomegalovirus exposure and HLA in healthy donors. General study points: Some segments of the V type, notably TRBV6-2 and TRBV6-3, were excluded as indistinguishable. Analysis was carried out at a later point, and it linked a missense DCLRE1C variant to TCR beta V- and J-gene trimming. Altogether, 170 or so TCR beta chains were recorded as cytomegalovirus-associated. Sequencing likely generated an artifact that appeared as a cluster of highly shared sequence variants.

Use of 60 Vbeta and 13 Jbeta primers characterized the PCR. Some clones are missing from TCRdb's copy, which holds only in-frame ones; the method was immunoSEQ multiplex PCR. The sample lists under 200,000 clones; around three quarters were seen once. The CDR3 has 13 amino acids. Germline CDR1 is SGHRS and CDR2 is YFSETQ. Trimming shortened V by 2 bases and J by 3 bases, and 8 bases separated the two germline ends. Sequencing was performed on PBMCs. The clonotype comes from a man in his forties in good health and CMV-seronegative. This chain joins TRBV5-1 and TRBJ2-5, with D tentatively TRBD1 (5 bases). The CDR3 region has the DNA TGCGCCAGCAGCTTAGCCAGGGAAGAGACCCAGTACTTC. Protein product: CASSLAREETQYF.